This T cell receptor (beta chain) was retrieved from a study of beta chain features in type 1 diabetes. In the study overall: Similarity in age, gender and cell yields was seen between patients and healthy donors. Findings of the study overall: VDJ junctions in type 1 diabetes patients carried more deletions and fewer insertions. Among all four CD4+ subsets, Type 1 diabetes patients had TCRB CDR3s that were moderately but significantly shorter. Patients' naive, central memory and regulatory TCRB repertoires appeared more alike than those of healthy donors.

Germline CDR1 MNHEY, CDR2 SVGAGI. CDR3 length: 13 amino acids. Trimming removed 7 bases from V and 0 bases from J, with 10 bases in between. Sequenced material consisted of expressed TCRB transcripts (all of the isolated RNA was reverse transcribed). Produced via immunoSEQ multiplex PCR; TCRdb's table is partial and in-frame only. This table holds 400,000 or so clones, over 8.5% found once. Details on this clone: As yet, its antigen is unknown.

What was sequenced was central memory CD4+ T cells from blood. The chain joins TRBV6-5 to TRBJ2-7; D is uncertain. The clonotype originates from a man under 40 with type 1 diabetes. This CDR3 is CASTPVSSYEQYF. Here the CDR3 DNA reads TGTGCCAGCACGCCAGTTAGCTCCTACGAGCAGTACTTC.